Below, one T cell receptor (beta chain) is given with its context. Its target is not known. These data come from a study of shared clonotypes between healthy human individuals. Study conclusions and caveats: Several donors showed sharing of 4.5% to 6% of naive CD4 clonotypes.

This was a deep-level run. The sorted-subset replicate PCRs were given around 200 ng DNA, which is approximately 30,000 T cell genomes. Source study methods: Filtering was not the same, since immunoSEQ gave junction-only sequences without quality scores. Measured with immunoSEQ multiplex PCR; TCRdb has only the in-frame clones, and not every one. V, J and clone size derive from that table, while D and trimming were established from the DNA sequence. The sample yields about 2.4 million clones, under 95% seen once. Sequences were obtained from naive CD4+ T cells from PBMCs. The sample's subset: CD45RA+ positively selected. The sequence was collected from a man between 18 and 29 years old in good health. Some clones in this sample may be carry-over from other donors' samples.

The CDR3 is CASRLTGGKTQYF. CDR3 coding DNA: TGTGCCAGCAGGTTGACAGGGGGCAAGACCCAGTACTTC. The chain is built from TRBV6-5 and TRBJ2-5; 10 bases are shared with TRBD1. Germline V lookup: CDR1 MNHEY, CDR2 SVGAGI. V was pared by 6 bases and J by 6 bases, with 4 bases of the junction left unmatched. The CDR3 runs to 13 residues.